These 18 T cell receptor beta chains originate from one sample sequenced in a study of a mutant IDH1 vaccine in newly diagnosed glioma. Time point defined: week 11, during vaccination. Doses of 300 ug of mutant IDH1 20-mer peptide were given with topical imiquimod. The data were produced by immunoSEQ multiplex PCR, yet TCRdb's version contains in-frame clones alone and is incomplete. The table has some 30,000 clones, about 78% seen once. These receptors are not linked to any known antigen. The sequenced sample was PBMCs, obtained from a glioma patient whose treatment included an IDH1 peptide vaccine. The receptors here all came from a man under 40 with glioma.

The V gene is TRBV7-9, the J gene TRBJ1-4, with TRBD1 as a possible D gene (5 bases). V gave up 4 bases and J gave up 5 bases, with 20 bases separating them. The CDR3 loop spans 17 amino acids. The germline V gene encodes CDR1 SEHNR and CDR2 FQNEAQ (reference sequence). CDR3 sequence reads: CASSSAPPGRGNEKLFF. The CDR3 nucleotides are TGTGCCAGCAGCTCCGCCCCGCCCGGGAGGGGAAATGAAAAACTGTTTTTT.

The V call is TRBV29-1, the J call TRBJ2-1, with D possibly TRBD2 on 5 matching bases. CDR3 length equals 15 residues. V was trimmed by 6 bases and J by 2 bases, leaving 17 bases between them. Germline CDR1 reads SQVTM; CDR2 reads ANQGSEA. CDR3 coding DNA: TGCAGCGTGCGGGCAGACCAATTCACCTACAATGAGCAGTTCTTC. Translated: CSVRADQFTYNEQFF.

The CDR3 loop reads CASSPPTGPNTGELFF. The CDR3 DNA sequence: TGTGCCAGCTCACCGCCGACAGGACCGAACACCGGGGAGCTGTTTTTT. The J gene is TRBJ2-2, the V gene TRBV18; tentatively, D is TRBD1 (6 bases). The CDR3 is 16 residues long. Trimming removed 3 bases at V and 0 bases at J, with 11 bases between. Germline lookup yields CDR1 KGHSH and CDR2 LQKENI.

This rearrangement joins TRBV15 to TRBJ1-1; TRBD1 matches 11 bases. This CDR3 spans 17 amino acids. Germline values: CDR1 LNHNV, CDR2 YYDKDF (reference sequence). V was pared by 0 bases and J by 9 bases, with 12 bases of the junction left unmatched. CDR3 sequence: CATSRDDGTGGNIQAFF. The DNA of the CDR3 is TGTGCCACCAGCAGAGATGATGGGACAGGGGGAAATATCCAAGCTTTCTTT.

The chain combines TRBV30 with TRBJ1-3; a possible D gene is TRBD1 (5 bases). This CDR3 has 17 residues. The V gene's germline CDR1 is GTSNPN and CDR2 SVGIG (reference sequence). V lost 3 bases and J 7 bases, leaving 25 bases between the germline ends. This chain's CDR3 is CAWRDPAFRGGRNTIYF. CDR3 in DNA: TGTGCCTGGAGGGATCCCGCGTTCCGGGGGGGACGGAACACCATATATTTT.

The CDR3 here is CASSKTGTGNYEQYF. CDR3 nucleotide sequence: TGTGCCAGCAGTAAAACCGGGACAGGTAACTACGAGCAGTACTTC. The genes are TRBV27 and TRBJ2-7, with 8 bases matching TRBD1. Trimming removed 5 bases from V and 3 bases from J; junction bases left unmatched: 9. In germline, CDR1 is MNHEY, CDR2 SMNVEV (reference sequence). This CDR3 contains 15 residues.

V is TRBV6-6 and J is TRBJ1-3, with 8 bases fitting TRBD1. This CDR3 spans 16 amino acids. Germline assignment: CDR1 MNHNY and CDR2 SVGAGI (reference sequence). V shed 3 bases, J shed 0 bases, and the junction held 4 bases outside the gene matches. CDR3: CASSYSTGGSGNTIYF. The CDR3 DNA reads as TGTGCCAGCAGTTATTCAACAGGGGGCTCTGGAAACACCATATATTTT.

The CDR3, as DNA: TGTGCCAGCAGGGGACCAGAGATGTACATTCAGTACTTC. This encodes CASRGPEMYIQYF. The chain recombines TRBV6-6 with TRBJ2-4; tentatively, D is TRBD1 or TRBD2 (5 bases each). V lost 6 bases, J lost 8 bases, and 14 bases lay in between. Per the germline V gene, CDR1 is MNHNY and CDR2 is SVGAGI (reference sequence). The CDR3 length is 13 residues.

The chain carries TRBV30 and TRBJ1-5; the D is unclear. The germline CDR1 and CDR2 sequences are GTSNPN and SVGIG (reference sequence). This CDR3 has 13 residues. V was cut by 0 bases and J by 7 bases, with 10 bases left in between. As DNA, the CDR3 is TGTGCCTGGAGTGTAAGCCCCGACCAGCCCCAGCATTTT. Protein product: CAWSVSPDQPQHF.

The chain recombines TRBV6-1 with TRBJ2-7, with TRBD1 matching 7 bases. The CDR3 is 11 amino acids. Per germline, CDR1 MNHNS and CDR2 SASEGT. The V gene end was trimmed by 7 bases and the J gene end by 3 bases; junction bases not matched to a gene: 0. Here the CDR3 DNA reads TGTGCCAGCAACAGGGGCTACGAGCAGTACTTC. The encoded protein is CASNRGYEQYF.

In its sample, this clone was seen a few times. The chain uses TRBV30 and TRBJ1-3, with TRBD1 matching 9 bases. Trimming cost V 4 bases and J 0 bases; bases outside gene matches: 19. Germline CDR1 reads GTSNPN; CDR2 reads SVGIG (reference sequence). The CDR3 length is 20 residues. The CDR3 region is CAWKPWTGDFSFASGNTIYF. In DNA form, the CDR3 reads TGTGCCTGGAAACCGTGGACAGGGGACTTCTCCTTCGCCTCTGGAAACACCATATATTTT.

Only a few counts were recorded for this clone. The genes are TRBV5-6 and TRBJ1-2; D might be TRBD1 (6 bases). CDR1 and CDR2 from the germline V gene are SGHDT and YYEEEE. The CDR3 has 15 residues. V was trimmed by 3 bases and J by 1 base, leaving 13 bases between them. The chain's CDR3 is CASSYVARGNYGYTF. For the CDR3, the DNA is TGTGCCAGCAGCTACGTAGCCAGGGGTAACTATGGCTACACCTTC.

The chain links TRBV5-1 to TRBJ1-1; D remains ambiguous. The germline gives CDR1 SGHRS, CDR2 YFSETQ. V dropped 2 bases and J dropped 0 bases, with 8 bases sitting between them. This CDR3 comprises 14 residues. CDR3 residues: CASSLTALNTEAFF. CDR3 bases: TGCGCCAGCAGCTTAACAGCCTTGAACACTGAAGCTTTCTTT.

The chain has TRBV5-6 and TRBJ1-2; the match to TRBD1 covers 11 bases. The V and J ends lost 4 bases and 4 bases, in that order; junction bases with no gene match: 9. Germline V gene lookup returns CDR1 SGHDT and CDR2 YYEEEE. CDR3 size: 16 residues. The chain's CDR3 is CASSNRDRGSVYGYTF. CDR3 in DNA: TGTGCCAGCAGCAACCGGGACAGGGGGTCCGTCTATGGCTACACCTTC.

The rearrangement joins TRBV7-6 to TRBJ2-5; D unresolved. The CDR3 has 12 residues. Trimming cost V 3 bases and J 9 bases, with 11 bases left between them. Germline CDR1 SGHVS, CDR2 FNYEAQ. The CDR3 here is CASSFREMAQYF. The CDR3 DNA reads as TGTGCCAGCAGCTTTCGAGAGATGGCCCAGTACTTC.

CDR3 loop: CASRDRVDYGYTF. As DNA, the CDR3 is TGTGCCAGCAGGGACAGGGTGGACTATGGCTACACCTTC. V is TRBV6-6 and J is TRBJ1-2; 8 bases match TRBD1. CDR1 and CDR2 (germline): MNHNY, SVGAGI (reference sequence). This CDR3 spans 13 amino acids. V lost 6 bases to trimming and J lost 3 bases; unmatched junction nucleotides: 3.

The CDR3 spells CASSVVSGGNTGELFF. As DNA, the CDR3 is TGTGCCAGCAGCGTAGTCTCGGGAGGAAACACCGGGGAGCTGTTTTTT. The chain has TRBV9 and TRBJ2-2, with 7 bases that match TRBD2. Germline V CDR1 and CDR2: SGDLS, YYNGEE. The ends lost 0 bases at V and 2 bases at J; junction bases unmatched: 4. This CDR3 region has 16 residues.

V gene TRBV19 combines with J gene TRBJ2-7; D is perhaps TRBD1 or TRBD2 (5 bases each). This CDR3 is 12 amino acids long. The germline V gene has CDR1 LNHDA and CDR2 SQIVND (reference sequence). Trimming stripped 9 bases from V and 6 bases from J, with 15 bases between. The CDR3 nucleotides are TGTGCCAGGAAGGGACCTCCTTGCGAGCAGTACTTC. Protein sequence: CARKGPPCEQYF.